The subject of this entry is one T cell receptor beta chain. In this sample, this clonotype turned up many times. Its antigen is not yet known. Base qualities are not recorded, but no much larger clone differs from it by a single base. The data derive from a study of HIV-infected patients and healthy controls (TCRdb year 2014). With respect to the entire study: After three months of therapy, CD4 counts in about 85% of the 16 patients increased to a modest but significant degree while remaining below normal ranges. No consistent shift in CD8 counts was seen during early therapy, whereas a slight rise was seen in the CD4:CD8 ratio. Viral load became undetectable in about 65% of the 16 patients by the second bleed and in all patients after a further year of therapy. Relative to controls, total CDR3 counts per chain did not differ significantly, and patients lacked overall T-cell lymphocytopenia. Whether deep TCR repertoire sequencing of small blood samples from HIV patients could capture immune perturbation and reconstitution was tested in the study.

Overall study results and their limits: Compared with untreated HIV+ repertoires, healthy control repertoires had roughly threefold more distinct CDR3s and a higher Shannon diversity. Most CMV-associated CDR3s became more frequent during therapy, although their change was not significant, whereas HIV-associated CDR3s showed a significant decrease in frequency. Alpha-chain CDR3s from MAIT cells appeared at high frequency in healthy controls but were severely depleted in HIV+ repertoires. The dynamics of distinct T-cell subpopulations could not be separated, and sequencing depth was restricted, because whole blood was used. Rare events from HIV-infected data received too much weight under size-matching, and comparisons were complicated by unequal numbers of distinct sequences between patients and controls. Significantly different mean usage between HIV-infected patients and controls was observed for eight alpha and eight beta V genes. In the samples, alpha-beta chain pairing was left undetermined. By Jaccard index and by the count of highly shared sequences, healthy controls shared more CDR3s between individuals than HIV+ patients did. Size-matched repertoire data did not replicate the apparent post-therapy recovery of the Gini index in HIV-infected patients. Slight age and sex profile differences between the study cohorts did not explain the observed diversity differences. The study did not determine donor HLA types. Processing was restricted to sixteen HIV-infected individuals, which the authors judged to be a major constraint on the generalizability of the findings. Only roughly 12 weeks of therapy was reflected in the treated samples, a period arguably too short to observe immune reconstitution given low adult thymic output. HIV-infected repertoires showed significantly elevated mean Gini indices relative to controls, which possibly reflects oligoclonality.

Reverse transcription of around 450 ng RNA was performed with SuperScript III using primers directed against the alpha and beta constant regions. Separate alpha and beta chain libraries were generated by chain-specific third strand synthesis with multiplexing indices. The protocol used a single primer pair to amplify all rearrangements within a chain, which avoided primer bias, and attached molecular barcodes to each cDNA molecule. The SP2 sequencing primer site and a random hexamer were carried on a 5' RACE adapter, to which purified cDNA was joined by T4 RNA Ligase 1. With slow temperature ramps used to favor optimal annealing, second strand synthesis was primed from the SP2 site with Phusion polymerase. Joined together, two random hexamer sequences that had both been added before amplification formed the 12-nucleotide barcode of each molecule. A brief initial PCR introduced P5 and P7 adapter elements together with a second index, and an approximately 25-cycle amplification PCR using P5s and P7 primers was subsequently performed. In total the libraries went through about 29 PCR cycles, after which the libraries were quantified on a Qubit, sized on a Bioanalyzer, and diluted to around 4 nM. Sequencing of the normalized libraries was done on an Illumina MiSeq using 2 x 250 paired-end kits. Into around 9.5 ul Tris-Cl, the reverse transcription reactions were eluted following cleanup on MinElute columns. Adapter ligations ran for 20 to 25 hours at 16 degrees C and were afterwards cleaned with AMPure XP beads at a 1:1 ratio. Per the source publication's procedure: A modified Decombinator that output V, J, insert and barcode information was used to process the demultiplexed FASTQ files. Any sequence that shared a barcode yet differed from the dominant sequence was discarded as an error, and the number of original cDNA molecules was estimated by counting barcodes clustered at Levenshtein distance 3. The R packages ineq, vegan, igraph and RCytoscape were used for downstream analyses, together with IMGT nomenclature and CDR3 definitions. To avoid skew from clonal expansion, each TCR was counted once, and V gene usage was computed over distinct sequences. Similarity networks connected unique CDR3 amino acid sequences within a donor whenever two sequences differed by a single Levenshtein edit. In the repertoires, a search was made for a compiled set of published HIV-specific CDR3s (approximately 90 alpha, several hundred beta) and CMV-specific CDR3s (fewer than 14 alpha, 253 beta). It was shown by random subsampling to size-matched repertoires that the decreased diversity of patients was not caused by their lower sequence numbers. TCRdb redid the processing of the public reads, applying fastp at Q25 and MiXCR, and retained in-frame beta chains. Every CDR3 protein is listed once, alongside the most common genes and DNA of its rows. TCRdb's processing, not the study's, gives the V and J calls here. Present in this sample are some 9,600 distinct CDR3 sequences, 5.5% to 7% of which were seen just once. Clones ranked in the top ten supply 25% to 35% of the sample.

Follow-up blood from HIV-infected patients was collected roughly three months, about 14 weeks, after antiretroviral therapy began. Whole blood was used without cell fractionation, so all unsorted peripheral T cells were reflected in the repertoire. For RNA extraction, an approximately 2.3 ml sample of peripheral blood was drawn into Tempus tubes. Patients were deemed ineligible for enrollment if they had febrile or AIDS-related illness, tumors, hepatitis B or C coinfection, immunomodulatory therapy, recent vaccination or treatment interruptions. Residual genomic DNA was removed with the TURBO-DNase kit and globin mRNA was depleted with GLOBINclear. The germline V gene gives CDR1 as MNHEY and CDR2 as SVGEGT. Measured from the cysteine to the phenylalanine, the CDR3 is 11 residues long. The kept DNA is CDR3 alone, 33 bases in frame from the first base. V is clipped by 0 bases and J by 7 bases, and the sequence between their germline boundaries is 4 bases long.

The rearrangement combines TRBV6-2 or TRBV6-3 with TRBJ2-7; the D gene assignment is ambiguous. The origin of this receptor is an adult with HIV infection. The donor label of this sample is uncertain. Sequences were derived from blood, sampled during antiretroviral therapy. This receptor carries the CDR3 CASSYSSEQYF. The nucleotide sequence is given as TGTGCCAGCAGTTACTCGAGTGAGCAGTACTTC.